This T cell receptor beta chain comes out of a study of T cells in women clearing cervical HPV infection. Study summary: Case blood was drawn a median approximately 150 days after lesion detection.

Germline values: CDR1 SGHRS, CDR2 YFSETQ. Trimming removed 3 bases from V and 2 bases from J, with 8 bases in between. This CDR3 has 13 residues. Study-wide points: Effector/memory and HPV-specific T cells were not isolated, and association timing is unknown. Cases carried less TRBV6-7 than controls: about 0.1% versus 0.15%.

Genomic DNA, averaging roughly 1,200 ng per sample, yielded TCR beta CDR3 via immunoSEQ. Data came from immunoSEQ multiplex PCR; TCRdb stores just in-frame clones and leaves some out. In all, the sample yields about 20,000 clones. Concerning this clone: Its specificity is unknown. The observed sequence ends 3 residues before the CDR3 terminus, with the missing tail filled in from the germline J gene.

The sequenced material came from blood buffy coat. This receptor was identified in a woman aged 18 to 75 with a cervical HPV16 infection that either progressed to CIN3+ or cleared (not recorded which). The chain joins TRBV5-1 to TRBJ1-1; D remains ambiguous. The sequenced part of the CDR3 DNA is TGCGCCAGCAGCTCGCTAGATAACACTGAA. Translated, it gives CASSSLDNTE. The whole CDR3 protein reads CASSSLDNTEAFF.